The clone carrying this T cell receptor beta chain was seen repeatedly, ten times or more. What it recognizes is unknown. TCRdb re-called the 5' RACE reads with MiXCR, one entry per CDR3 protein. The table has hundreds of thousands of distinct CDR3 sequences, less than 25% seen once. The sample belongs to a study of CD8 T cells in ankylosing spondylitis. Study observations and caveats: There was reportedly significant enrichment of clones that were disease-linked in matched ankylosing spondylitis synovial fluid. Some of these motif variants have turned up before, in reports on reactive arthritis synovial fluid and blood.

Sequenced: blood, either unsorted or a sorted T cell fraction (not recorded which). The source is a female donor with ankylosing spondylitis or in good health (not recorded which).

The CDR3 nucleotides are TGCGCCAGCAGGGGAACCAGGAACAGGCAGGTGACTGAAGCTTTCTTT. Protein sequence: CASRGTRNRQVTEAFF. This chain uses TRBV5-1 with TRBJ1-1; tentative D call: TRBD1 (5 bases). CDR3 length equals 16 residues. Germline V gives CDR1 SGHRS, CDR2 YFSETQ. The V gene lost 5 bases and the J gene lost 5 bases, with 22 bases spanning the gap.